The entry below describes one T cell receptor (beta chain). The antigen is not known. This sample was included in a study of OX40 agonist ivuxolimab in advanced cancers. Study-level information: Ivuxolimab, an agonist antibody against OX40 (CD134), was given to patients. Among those treated, three patients had partial responses, one with hepatocellular carcinoma and two with cutaneous melanoma.

The CDR3 extends over 14 amino acids. J gave up 2 bases and V 7 bases, and 6 bases lay outside the gene matches. Germline V lookup: CDR1 LGHNT, CDR2 FRNRAP. Sequencing was performed with immunoSEQ multiplex PCR; in TCRdb, only in-frame clones are kept and a portion is missing. The repertoire holds about 100,000 clones, with approximately 90% as singletons. Study-level points and caveats: CD4+ and CD8+ blood T cells expanded clonally by week 6 at 0.1 to 3.0 mg/kg.

Autoimmune disease history or systemic immunosuppression disqualified patients. Sequencing used CD4+ or CD8+ T cells sorted from blood, obtained in a trial of the OX40 agonist ivuxolimab. The rearrangement uses TRBV12-5 and TRBJ2-7, with 9 nucleotides matching TRBD1. This receptor was identified in an adult with an advanced solid tumor such as melanoma, head and neck, liver or kidney cancer. Here the CDR3 reads CASVLTGGTYEQYF. In DNA form, the CDR3 reads TGTGCTAGTGTACTGACAGGGGGGACCTACGAGCAGTACTTC.